This T cell receptor (beta chain) emerged from a study of shared clonotypes between healthy human individuals. Study-wide findings and caveats: Unshared clonotypes carried lower generation probabilities than those common to all four donors. The sharing of 5% to 6.5% of naive CD4 clonotypes was seen across a few donors.

Generated by immunoSEQ multiplex PCR, the TCRdb table keeps only in-frame clones and is missing some. Altogether about 2.4 million clones are present, around 94% being singletons, with the ten largest covering around 0.14%. CDR3 length: 15 amino acids. V lost 5 bases, J lost 6 bases, and 16 bases lay in between. The germline gives CDR1 SGHTA, CDR2 FQGNSA. About this clone: The antigen remains undetermined.

All donors were healthy HIV-negative adults lacking recent acute infections or vaccinations. The V gene is TRBV7-2, the J gene TRBJ2-2; D is undetermined. Sequenced material: naive CD4+ T cells sorted from blood. Indicated subset: CD45RA+ positively selected. The receptor comes from a man between 18 and 29 years old in good health. The CDR3 DNA reads as TGTGCCAGCAGCCCCCAGAGTGGTGGGGCCGGGGAGCTGTTTTTT. This sequence encodes CASSPQSGGAGELFF. Combining the CDR3 with reference TRBV7-2 and TRBJ2-2 gives the whole variable domain GAGVSQSPSNKVTEKGKDVELRCDPISGHTALYWYRQSLGQGLEFLIYFQGNSAPDKSGLPSDRFSAERTGGSVSTLTIQRTQQEDSAVYLCASSPQSGGAGELFFGEGSRLTVL.